This note documents a single TCR beta chain sequence. A sample-barcoded 5' primer and a J-beta primer mix were used in a second PCR of roughly 7 to 11 cycles. TCRdb ran MiXCR on the 5' RACE reads and lists one entry per CDR3 protein. The sample has hundreds of thousands of distinct CDR3 sequences; roughly 58% are singletons. These data are taken from a study of blood T cells in healthy people across ages. The donors, healthy Caucasians from Russia, were aged about 6 to 90. The CDR3 covers 13 residues. Per the germline V gene, CDR1 is DFQATT and CDR2 is SNEGSKA (reference sequence). With 5 bases clipped from V and 7 bases from J, the junction kept 6 bases outside the gene matches.

This chain joins TRBV20-1 and TRBJ2-1, with 9 bases lining up with TRBD2. This TCR came from a man in his 60s in good health. The sample comprised blood. The CDR3 region is CSAPLAGQNEQFF. DNA of the CDR3: TGCAGTGCTCCCCTAGCGGGGCAGAATGAGCAGTTCTTC.